Listed below are T cell receptor beta chains from one sample, sequenced in a study of Ad26.COV2.S vaccination and SARS-CoV-2 variants. Clones were read by immunoSEQ multiplex PCR, and TCRdb kept only the in-frame ones, dropping some. The repertoire consists of 360,000 or so clones, with approximately 89% occurring once and the leading ten covering around 1.9%. The starting material was peripheral blood, obtained in a trial of Ad26.COV2.S vaccine versus placebo. The receptors here all came from a person aged 18-65 years who received the Ad26.COV2.S COVID-19 vaccine or a placebo. The CDR3 runs from the conserved cysteine through the conserved F or W. A D gene is named only where the DNA matches it firmly. Clone size is stated in some rows and not others, as once, few, many or a class when expanded.

abundance	d_gene	v_gene	j_gene	CDR3aa	CDR3nt
NA	NA	TRBV7-3	TRBJ2-1	CASSSSNEQFF	TGTGCCAGCAGCTCTAGTAATGAGCAGTTCTTC
NA	NA	TRBV18	TRBJ2-1	CASSPLYNEQFF	TGTGCCAGCTCACCATTGTACAATGAGCAGTTCTTC
NA	TRBD2	TRBV11-3	TRBJ2-1	CASSLRTRSENEQFF	TGTGCCAGCAGCCTAAGGACTAGAAGTGAGAATGAGCAGTTCTTC
NA	TRBD1	TRBV4-2	TRBJ2-2	CASRQLPGQKNTGELFF	TGTGCCAGCAGGCAGCTCCCGGGACAGAAGAACACCGGGGAGCTGTTTTTT
NA	NA	TRBV15	TRBJ2-1	CATSRDPSTSLSYNEQFF	TGTGCCACCAGCAGAGATCCGTCGACTTCTCTCTCCTACAATGAGCAGTTCTTC
NA	NA	TRBV15	TRBJ2-7	CATSGQEGLPSEQYF	TGTGCCACCAGCGGTCAAGAGGGGCTACCATCCGAGCAGTACTTC
NA	NA	TRBV5-4	TRBJ2-7	CASSLASGAGEQYF	TGTGCCAGCAGCTTGGCCTCGGGAGCGGGCGAGCAGTACTTC
NA	NA	TRBV11-3	TRBJ1-2	CASSLGLQVLDGYTF	TGTGCCAGCAGCTTAGGACTACAGGTTTTAGACGGCTACACCTTC
NA	NA	TRBV14	TRBJ2-3	CASSPTSLVTDTQYF	TGTGCCAGCAGCCCAACTAGCCTCGTCACAGATACGCAGTATTTT
NA	NA	TRBV7-9	TRBJ1-2	CASSLGTSGTSPRSYTF	TGTGCCAGCAGCTTAGGAACTTCAGGGACTTCCCCCCGGAGCTACACCTTC
few	NA	TRBV6-5	TRBJ2-7	CASSSYYEQYF	TGTGCCAGCAGTTCATACTACGAGCAGTACTTC
NA	NA	TRBV27	TRBJ2-7	CASSSGLGEQYF	TGTGCCAGCAGTTCAGGATTGGGCGAGCAGTACTTC
NA	NA	TRBV24-1	TRBJ2-2	CATSAYGRVGTGELFF	TGTGCCACCAGTGCCTACGGCCGAGTCGGCACCGGGGAGCTGTTTTTT
NA	NA	TRBV28	TRBJ2-3	CASSWLASTDTQYF	TGTGCCAGCAGTTGGTTGGCTAGCACAGATACGCAGTATTTT
NA	NA	TRBV13	TRBJ2-4	CASSLGSLAKNIQYF	TGTGCCAGCAGCTTAGGCTCCCTAGCCAAAAACATTCAGTACTTC
NA	NA	TRBV5-4	TRBJ1-3	CASSPATGRGGNTIYF	TGTGCCAGCAGCCCCGCCACCGGAAGGGGTGGAAACACCATATATTTT
NA	TRBD2	TRBV7-7	TRBJ2-1	CASSSGVWPSGIYNEQFF	TGTGCCAGCAGCTCCGGGGTTTGGCCTAGCGGGATTTACAATGAGCAGTTCTTC
NA	NA	TRBV5-6	TRBJ1-1	CASSLFTGSLNTEAFF	TGTGCCAGCAGCTTGTTTACAGGGTCACTGAACACTGAAGCTTTCTTT
NA	TRBD1	TRBV5-4	TRBJ2-6	CASSPMTGSSGANVLTF	TGTGCCAGCAGCCCTATGACAGGGTCCTCTGGGGCCAACGTCCTGACTTTC
few	NA	TRBV6-5	TRBJ1-4	CASISLGYRGKLFF	TGTGCCAGCATTAGCCTCGGGTACCGGGGAAAACTGTTTTTT
NA	NA	TRBV6-5	TRBJ1-2	CAICRAGGLGGYTF	TGTGCCATCTGCAGAGCTGGGGGCCTAGGTGGCTACACCTTC
NA	NA	TRBV7-8	TRBJ1-4	CASSLATAEKLFF	TGTGCCAGCAGCTTGGCGACCGCGGAAAAACTGTTTTTT
NA	NA	TRBV7-3	TRBJ1-1	CASSPGRMNTEAFF	TGTGCCAGCAGCCCAGGACGGATGAACACTGAAGCTTTCTTT
NA	TRBD2	TRBV19	TRBJ2-1	CASSTRAGGARDEQFF	TGTGCCAGTAGTACCCGAGCGGGAGGGGCTAGAGATGAGCAGTTCTTC
NA	TRBD2	TRBV27	TRBJ2-1	CASSSRLAGANEQFF	TGTGCCAGCAGTTCCCGACTGGCGGGAGCGAATGAGCAGTTCTTC
NA	NA	TRBV5-1	TRBJ1-4	CASSPAPLSEGKLFF	TGCGCCAGCAGCCCAGCCCCCCTTTCGGAGGGGAAACTGTTTTTT
NA	NA	TRBV12-3/TRBV12-4	TRBJ2-1	CASSLLDEQFF	TGTGCCAGCAGTTTACTTGATGAGCAGTTCTTC
NA	NA	TRBV6-2/TRBV6-3	TRBJ1-5	CASSYFEEQPQHF	TGTGCCAGCAGTTACTTCGAAGAACAGCCCCAGCATTTT
NA	NA	TRBV5-6	TRBJ2-4	CASSSPWERNIQYF	TGTGCCAGCAGTTCCCCTTGGGAGAGAAACATTCAGTACTTC
few	NA	TRBV14	TRBJ1-2	CASSPSGPTNYGYTF	TGTGCCAGCAGCCCATCGGGCCCCACTAACTATGGCTACACCTTC
NA	NA	TRBV12-3/TRBV12-4	TRBJ1-1	CASARLENTEAFF	TGTGCCAGCGCCCGGCTGGAGAACACTGAAGCTTTCTTT
NA	NA	TRBV23-1	TRBJ1-2	CASSQYEGATF	TGCGCCAGCAGTCAATATGAGGGAGCCACCTTC
NA	TRBD2	TRBV7-3	TRBJ2-1	CASSPLGTSGNNEQFF	TGTGCCAGCAGCCCCTTGGGGACTAGCGGGAACAATGAGCAGTTCTTC
NA	NA	TRBV7-9	TRBJ2-5	CASSWDYQETQYF	TGTGCCAGCAGCTGGGACTACCAAGAGACCCAGTACTTC
once	NA	TRBV12-3/TRBV12-4	TRBJ2-7	CASSLAYRYEQYF	TGTGCCAGCAGTTTAGCTTACCGCTACGAGCAGTACTTC
NA	TRBD1	TRBV2	TRBJ2-2	CASRSGQGYTGELFF	TGTGCCAGCAGATCGGGACAGGGGTACACCGGGGAGCTGTTTTTT
NA	TRBD1	TRBV28	TRBJ1-5	CASSQGQGGRPQHF	TGTGCCAGCAGCCAGGGACAGGGTGGGAGGCCCCAGCATTTT